This T cell receptor beta chain was obtained from a study of beta chain features in type 1 diabetes. The wider study: There was similarity between patients and healthy donors in age, gender and cell yields. Study observations and caveats: Across all four CD4+ subsets, people with type 1 diabetes showed modestly shorter TCRB CDR3s. Patients and controls would be equally affected if PCR favored shorter templates. A greater similarity of naive, central memory and Treg TCRB repertoires was seen among patients than among healthy donors. VDJ junctions from patients with type 1 diabetes contained fewer insertions and more deletions.

The study reverse transcribed the entire isolated RNA, so it sequenced expressed TCRB transcripts. Profiled with immunoSEQ multiplex PCR; TCRdb holds only in-frame clones, not every one. This sample carries 250,000 to 300,000 clones, over 11% of them seen once, and the ten largest clones take under 0.02%. Germline-derived CDR1 and CDR2 are GTSNPN and SVGIG (reference sequence). This CDR3 region has 13 residues. Deletions cut 1 base from V and 7 bases from J, with 11 bases between. This clone has a handful of counts. What it binds is not known. The specimen sequenced was naive CD4+ T cells from blood. The sequence was collected from a man younger than 45 with type 1 diabetes. The J gene is TRBJ1-5, the V gene TRBV30; D not resolved. CDR3 sequence: CAWSGRSRQPQHF. CDR3 in DNA: TGTGCCTGGAGTGGCCGTTCTCGGCAGCCCCAGCATTTT.